The rows below give T cell receptor beta chains drawn from one sample of a study of blood T cell repertoires in COVID-19. The repertoire was sequenced with immunoSEQ multiplex PCR; TCRdb's copy has only in-frame clones and lacks some. The table shows over 200,000 clones, with roughly 84% occurring only once. Sequencing input: peripheral blood. All receptors derive from a man aged 40-50 years who had recovered from COVID-19. Each CDR3 is given with its conserved first and last residue. The order of the fields is V gene, J gene, clone size, D gene, CDR3 DNA, CDR3 protein. The D gene is left open where the match is weak. Only some rows state a clone size, as once, few, many or a class for expanded clones.

V: TRBV11-2; J: TRBJ2-7; size: once; D: TRBD1; DNA: TGTGCCAGCAGCTTAGGTCAGGGGGCGTGGGAGCAGTACTTC; CDR3: CASSLGQGAWEQYF
V: TRBV10-3; J: TRBJ1-1; size: NA; D: NA; DNA: TGTGCCATCAGTGAAGGGGGTGGGTACACTGAAGCTTTCTTT; CDR3: CAISEGGGYTEAFF
V: TRBV29-1; J: TRBJ2-3; size: NA; D: NA; DNA: TGCAGCGTTTTAGATGGCACAGATACGCAGTATTTT; CDR3: CSVLDGTDTQYF
V: TRBV29-1; J: TRBJ2-1; size: few; D: NA; DNA: TGCAGCGTTGAAGATACGGGACTTTACGTTGATGAGCAGTTCTTC; CDR3: CSVEDTGLYVDEQFF
V: TRBV10-1; J: TRBJ2-5; size: once; D: NA; DNA: TGCGCCAGCAGTAGCGGAGGAAGCCAAGAGACCCAGTACTTC; CDR3: CASSSGGSQETQYF
V: TRBV5-1; J: TRBJ2-7; size: once; D: NA; DNA: TGCGCCAGCGGACGTTACAGGGACGACGAGCAGTACTTC; CDR3: CASGRYRDDEQYF
V: TRBV5-1; J: TRBJ2-5; size: NA; D: TRBD2; DNA: TGCGCCAGCACACTGGCGGGGACTACCGGGGAGACCCAGTACTTC; CDR3: CASTLAGTTGETQYF
V: TRBV10-3; J: TRBJ1-1; size: NA; D: NA; DNA: TGTGCCATCAGTGAAGCAGGGATCCCTGAAGCTTTCTTT; CDR3: CAISEAGIPEAFF
V: TRBV4-3; J: TRBJ2-3; size: NA; D: NA; DNA: TGCGCCAGCAGCCAAAGGGGGTACAGCACAGATACGCAGTATTTT; CDR3: CASSQRGYSTDTQYF
V: TRBV11-2; J: TRBJ1-1; size: few; D: NA; DNA: TGTGCCAGCAGCCCGGTGGTGGCGGGGATGAACACTGAAGCTTTCTTT; CDR3: CASSPVVAGMNTEAFF
V: TRBV30; J: TRBJ1-1; size: NA; D: NA; DNA: TGTGCCTGGAGTGTGGAGGGAGTGAGCACTGAAGCTTTCTTT; CDR3: CAWSVEGVSTEAFF
V: TRBV14; J: TRBJ1-1; size: NA; D: NA; DNA: TGTGCCAGCAGCCAAGTCGGGGGTACTGAAGCTTTCTTT; CDR3: CASSQVGGTEAFF
V: TRBV5-5; J: TRBJ2-4; size: once; D: NA; DNA: TGTGCCAGCAGCTTTTTGAATGTAGAAAACATTCAGTACTTC; CDR3: CASSFLNVENIQYF
V: TRBV11-2; J: TRBJ2-7; size: NA; D: TRBD2; DNA: TGTGCCAGCAGCCCCGGCGGGAGCGGGAACTACGAGCAGTACTTC; CDR3: CASSPGGSGNYEQYF
V: TRBV18; J: TRBJ2-5; size: once; D: NA; DNA: TGTGCCAGCTCACCGAGGACAAGCCAAGAGACCCAGTACTTC; CDR3: CASSPRTSQETQYF
V: TRBV14; J: TRBJ2-1; size: NA; D: NA; DNA: TGTGCCAGCAGCCAAGACCCGCGGGTTGAGCAGTTCTTC; CDR3: CASSQDPRVEQFF
V: TRBV20-1; J: TRBJ2-5; size: NA; D: NA; DNA: TGCAGTGCTAGTGCTAGGGGAGAGACCCAGTACTTC; CDR3: CSASARGETQYF
V: TRBV11-3; J: TRBJ2-3; size: NA; D: NA; DNA: TGTGCCAGCAGCGCCCAGGATCTCACAGATACGCAGTATTTT; CDR3: CASSAQDLTDTQYF
V: TRBV6-5; J: TRBJ1-5; size: NA; D: TRBD1; DNA: TGTGCCAGCAGTCTGAGGGGGCCGGGCAATCAGCCCCAGCATTTT; CDR3: CASSLRGPGNQPQHF
V: TRBV5-6; J: TRBJ1-1; size: NA; D: NA; DNA: TGTGCCAGCAGCGGAGCGGGGGGGGCGAACACTGAAGCTTTCTTT; CDR3: CASSGAGGANTEAFF
V: TRBV7-2; J: TRBJ1-1; size: NA; D: TRBD1; DNA: TGTGCCAGCAGCCCCGGGACAGGGGACACTGAAGCTTTCTTT; CDR3: CASSPGTGDTEAFF
V: TRBV2; J: TRBJ1-2; size: NA; D: NA; DNA: TGTGCCAGCAGTGATGGGCAGGTTCGTAGAAGTGGCTACACCTTC; CDR3: CASSDGQVRRSGYTF
V: TRBV29-1; J: TRBJ2-5; size: once; D: TRBD1; DNA: TGCAGCGTGGCAAGACAGGGGGGAGAGACCCAGTACTTC; CDR3: CSVARQGGETQYF
V: TRBV4-3; J: TRBJ2-1; size: NA; D: NA; DNA: TGCGCCAGCAGCCAAGAGACAGGAAACGTCTACAATGAGCAGTTCTTC; CDR3: CASSQETGNVYNEQFF
V: TRBV6-5; J: TRBJ2-2; size: NA; D: TRBD1; DNA: TGTGCCAGCAGTCTACAGGGGTACACCGGGGAGCTGTTTTTT; CDR3: CASSLQGYTGELFF
V: TRBV19; J: TRBJ2-3; size: NA; D: TRBD1; DNA: TGTGCCAGTAGTATTCAGGGGGCAGATACGCAGTATTTT; CDR3: CASSIQGADTQYF
V: TRBV7-8; J: TRBJ1-1; size: NA; D: TRBD1; DNA: TGTGCCAGCAGCTCACAGGGGGGGGACACTGAAGCTTTCTTT; CDR3: CASSSQGGDTEAFF
V: TRBV14; J: TRBJ2-7; size: few; D: TRBD2; DNA: TGTGCCAGCAGCCGGTGGGGCGGGAGCTCCTACGAGCAGTACTTC; CDR3: CASSRWGGSSYEQYF
V: TRBV7-2; J: TRBJ2-7; size: NA; D: TRBD2; DNA: TGTGCCAGCAGCTCCGGGGGGGGGTACGAGCAGTACTTC; CDR3: CASSSGGGYEQYF
V: TRBV6-6; J: TRBJ2-7; size: NA; D: TRBD2; DNA: TGTGCCAGCAGACTGGCGGGAGAGGCCTACGAGCAGTACTTC; CDR3: CASRLAGEAYEQYF
V: TRBV6-5; J: TRBJ2-5; size: NA; D: NA; DNA: TGTGCCAGCAGTCAAAGCTCCCTAGGGGAAGAGACCCAGTACTTC; CDR3: CASSQSSLGEETQYF
V: TRBV7-2; J: TRBJ2-1; size: NA; D: TRBD2; DNA: TGTGCCAGCAGCCTCCTAGGAGCGGGAGGGGGTGAGCAGTTCTTC; CDR3: CASSLLGAGGGEQFF
V: TRBV5-4; J: TRBJ2-1; size: NA; D: TRBD2; DNA: TGTGCCAGCAGCTTAGGGACTAGCGGGAGGGCCGGTGAGCAGTTCTTC; CDR3: CASSLGTSGRAGEQFF
V: TRBV7-2; J: TRBJ2-3; size: NA; D: NA; DNA: TGTGCCAGCAGCTTACAGCGGCCACTCACAGATACGCAGTATTTT; CDR3: CASSLQRPLTDTQYF
V: TRBV6-2/TRBV6-3; J: TRBJ1-2; size: NA; D: TRBD1; DNA: TGTGCCAGCAGTAACGGGGACAGCTGGAACTATGGCTACACCTTC; CDR3: CASSNGDSWNYGYTF
V: TRBV24-1; J: TRBJ2-1; size: NA; D: TRBD2; DNA: TGTGCCACCAGTGATCCTAGCGGGGGGAACAATGAGCAGTTCTTC; CDR3: CATSDPSGGNNEQFF
V: TRBV28; J: TRBJ2-5; size: NA; D: NA; DNA: TGTGCCAGCAGTTTATATAAGGGGAACCAAGAGACCCAGTACTTC; CDR3: CASSLYKGNQETQYF